The T cell receptor beta chain described here comes from a study of T cells in Graves' hyperthyroidism and ophthalmopathy. Study-wide points: In blood, most of the thyroid clonotypes expanded above 0.001 were also present.

RNA transcripts provided the source from which TCR beta CDR3 regions were amplified. The study used the HTBI primer set for a first-round RT-PCR of the TCR CDR3. TCRdb fed the multiplex PCR reads into MiXCR, producing one record per CDR3 protein. Among around 300,000 distinct CDR3 sequences listed, about 19% were seen once. CDR3 length: 15 amino acids. The V and J ends lost 3 bases and 3 bases, in that order; junction bases with no gene match: 4. Each person with ophthalmopathy scored at least 3 on the Clinical Activity Score, reached NOSPECS grade 4 or higher, and had been ill under 3 months. This clonotype appeared a few times. The antigen is not known.

The source material was blood. This TCR was sampled from a man aged 50 or older with Graves' ophthalmopathy. The rearrangement joins TRBV12-3 or TRBV12-4 to TRBJ2-7, with 11 bases identical to TRBD1. Here the CDR3 DNA reads TGTGCCAGCAGTTTCACCGGGACAGGGGGCTACGAGCAGTACTTC. Its translation: CASSFTGTGGYEQYF.